Listed below are T cell receptor beta chains from one sample, sequenced in a study of cytomegalovirus exposure and HLA in healthy donors. The data were produced by immunoSEQ multiplex PCR, yet TCRdb's version contains in-frame clones alone and is incomplete. The repertoire holds roughly 140,000 clones, with about 80% as singletons. Material: PBMCs. These receptors were taken from a woman aged 60-70 years in good health and CMV-seropositive. CDR3s include the opening cysteine and the closing phenylalanine or tryptophan. Each record gives: clone size, J gene, D gene, V gene, CDR3 DNA, CDR3 protein. A D gene is named only where the DNA matches it firmly. Part of the rows lack a size; the others show once, few, many or a class for expanded clones.

>.|TRBJ1-4|.|TRBV18
TGTGCCAGCTCACCGACAGGAGACAAGGGTGAAAAACTGTTTTTT
CASSPTGDKGEKLFF
>.|TRBJ1-6|.|TRBV27
TGTGCCAGCAGTCCAGACATTAGAATCCATAATTCACCCCTCCACTTT
CASSPDIRIHNSPLHF
>.|TRBJ2-1|.|TRBV2
TGTGCCAGCAGGGGGGACACGAACAATGAGCAGTTCTTC
CASRGDTNNEQFF
>.|TRBJ1-5|.|TRBV7-2
TGTGCCAGCAGCATAGGGGGGGGCGATCAGCCCCAGCATTTT
CASSIGGGDQPQHF
>few|TRBJ2-5|.|TRBV11-3
TGTGCCAGCAGCTTAGATCTCGGTGGGGCGCTTGAGACCCAGTACTTC
CASSLDLGGALETQYF
>.|TRBJ2-7|.|TRBV19
TGTGCCAGTAGTATGTCTGACAGTCAACCCTACGAGCAGTACTTC
CASSMSDSQPYEQYF
>.|TRBJ2-3|TRBD2|TRBV7-9
TGTGCCAGCAGCCGGACTAGCGGCCTCACAGATACGCAGTATTTT
CASSRTSGLTDTQYF
>.|TRBJ2-3|TRBD2|TRBV9
TGTGCCAGCAGCGGCGAGACTAGCGGGAGGACAGATACGCAGTATTTT
CASSGETSGRTDTQYF
>.|TRBJ2-6|TRBD1|TRBV7-9
TGTGCCAGCAGCCCCGGGACAGGCCTTTCTGGGGCCAACGTCCTGACTTTC
CASSPGTGLSGANVLTF
>.|TRBJ1-5|.|TRBV19
TGTGCCAGTAGTCCCTACGGGACTAAATATCAGCCCCAGCATTTT
CASSPYGTKYQPQHF
>.|TRBJ2-2|.|TRBV29-1
TGCAGCGCAGGACTTTTCACCGGGGAGCTGTTTTTT
CSAGLFTGELFF
>.|TRBJ1-6|TRBD1|TRBV27
TGTGCCAGCAGACCAGGGGAAGACAGGGAGTCACCCCTCCACTTT
CASRPGEDRESPLHF
>.|TRBJ2-7|.|TRBV11-2
TGTGCCAGCGCGGGGGCTGGCTCCTACGAGCAGTACTTC
CASAGAGSYEQYF
>.|TRBJ1-3|TRBD1|TRBV6-5
TGTGCCAGCAGAACAGGGGGCAATGGAAACACCATATATTTT
CASRTGGNGNTIYF
>.|TRBJ2-5|TRBD2|TRBV10-2
TGCGCCAGCAGAGGGACTAGCGCCGAGAAGGGAGAGACCCAGTACTTC
CASRGTSAEKGETQYF
>.|TRBJ2-1|.|TRBV29-1
TGCAGCGTGGAAGGGACTTACAATGAGCAGTTCTTC
CSVEGTYNEQFF
>.|TRBJ2-5|.|TRBV30
TGTGCCTGGAGTAGACAGCGAATCGAGACCCAGTACTTC
CAWSRQRIETQYF
>.|TRBJ2-7|TRBD2|TRBV5-1
TGCGCCAGCAGCTTAGCGGGGAGCCCCTACGAGCAGTACTTC
CASSLAGSPYEQYF
>.|TRBJ2-7|.|TRBV21-1
TGTGCCAGCAGCACTGGACTAGCGGGAGAAGACAACGTAGGCGAGCAGTACTTC
CASSTGLAGEDNVGEQYF
>.|TRBJ1-1|.|TRBV25-1
TGTGCCAGCAGTGTTCCCAGGCGGAACACTGAAGCTTTCTTT
CASSVPRRNTEAFF
>few|TRBJ2-7|.|TRBV5-4
TGTGCCAGCAGCTTACCAGGCGTCGAGCAGTACTTC
CASSLPGVEQYF
>.|TRBJ2-6|TRBD1|TRBV7-2
TGTGCCAGCAGCAGACCGACAGGGGGCGCTTCAGGGGCCAACGTCCTGACTTTC
CASSRPTGGASGANVLTF
>.|TRBJ2-3|TRBD2|TRBV28
TGTGCCAGCAGTTTTTTTTCCGGGACTAGCGGGACAGATACGCAGTATTTT
CASSFFSGTSGTDTQYF
>.|TRBJ2-7|TRBD2|TRBV9
TGTGCCAGCAGCCTGGGGACTAGCGGGAGATACGAGCAGTACTTC
CASSLGTSGRYEQYF
>.|TRBJ2-5|.|TRBV10-3
TGTGCCATCAGTGACGGTCAGGGTGGGGAGACCCAGTACTTC
CAISDGQGGETQYF
>few|TRBJ2-7|TRBD1|TRBV4-2
TGTGCCAGCAGCCAAGATACTAGCAGGGGGCCCTACGAGCAGTACTTC
CASSQDTSRGPYEQYF
>.|TRBJ2-7|.|TRBV7-6
TGTGCCAGCAGCTTAGAAGCAGCGGGCGTATACGAGCAGTACTTC
CASSLEAAGVYEQYF
>.|TRBJ2-1|TRBD2|TRBV9
TGTGCCAGCAGCGAGTTAGCGGGAGCGGGAGACAATGAGCAGTTCTTC
CASSELAGAGDNEQFF
>.|TRBJ2-7|TRBD1|TRBV7-8
TGTGCCAGCAGCTTCGAGACAGGGCCCTACGAGCAGTACTTC
CASSFETGPYEQYF
>.|TRBJ2-5|.|TRBV5-4
TGTGCCAGCAGCTTGCAATCGGGTCGGGAGACCCAGTACTTC
CASSLQSGRETQYF
>once|TRBJ1-6|TRBD1|TRBV5-1
TGCGCCAGCAGGATCTTGACAGGGAGCTCCTATAATTCACCCCTCCACTTT
CASRILTGSSYNSPLHF
>.|TRBJ2-1|TRBD1|TRBV30
TGTGCCTGGAGCAAGGGACAGGGGGTATACAATGAGCAGTTCTTC
CAWSKGQGVYNEQFF
>.|TRBJ2-1|.|TRBV19
TGTGCCAGCCAGAGGGTCCCTAATGAGCAGTTCTTC
CASQRVPNEQFF
>.|TRBJ2-5|TRBD2|TRBV29-1
TGCAGCGTTGAAGAAAGGGGGCGGGAGGGCTTGGAGACCCAGTACTTC
CSVEERGREGLETQYF
>.|TRBJ1-6|.|TRBV6-5
TGTGCCAGCAGTGGACCGGCGGGGTCACCCCTCCACTTT
CASSGPAGSPLHF
>.|TRBJ2-7|.|TRBV28
TGTGCCAGCAGTTCAAGCCCCTACGAGCAGTACTTC
CASSSSPYEQYF